The clone carrying this T cell receptor (beta chain) was recorded at least ten times. The antigen is undetermined. The data are from a study of T-cell reconstitution after alpha-beta-depleted transplantation in children. A TCRbeta library incorporating unique molecular identifiers was prepared. TCRdb independently ran MiXCR on the PCR reads; one entry per CDR3 protein. The table records approximately 490,000 distinct CDR3 sequences, about 10% of them present only once. V shed 5 bases and J 7 bases; nucleotides not matched to a gene: 10. The CDR3 has 16 amino acids. Germline V gene data show CDR1 as SEHNR and CDR2 as FQNEAQ (reference sequence). Study observations and caveats: In some patients, recipient T cells and intrathymic progenitors surviving conditioning explained high day-60 diversity. Counts and diversity of T cells one year after transplant came mostly from newly produced T cells.

The V and J genes are TRBV7-9 and TRBJ1-6, with 8 bases identical to TRBD1. Sample: PBMCs, taken before TCRalphabeta/CD19-depleted stem cell transplant. The clonotype was recovered from a child under 10 years old with inherited bone marrow failure, due to receive a stem cell transplant. The CDR3 nucleotides read TGTGCCAGCAGCGGAATCCGGGACAGGTTCAATTCACCCCTCCACTTT. Amino acids: CASSGIRDRFNSPLHF.